The source of this T cell receptor beta chain is a study of blood T cells in healthy people across ages. Regarding the study as a whole: Estimates of total diversity, which came from one million sequenced T cells, were considered to be underestimates.

All donors came from Russia, were Caucasian and healthy, and spanned ages about 6 to 90. From germline, CDR1 is SGHTA and CDR2 FQGNSA. The CDR3 covers 13 residues. A sample-barcoded 5' primer and a J-beta primer mix were used in a second PCR of about 7 to 12 cycles. The authors tagged each cDNA molecule using a template-switch adaptor with 12 random nucleotides. TCRdb re-called the 5' RACE reads with MiXCR, one entry per CDR3 protein. Of about 1.4 million distinct CDR3 sequences in the sample, around 55% were seen once. For this clonotype: Its antigen is not known.

The chain links TRBV7-2 to TRBJ2-5; D remains unclear. The J call may be incorrect, as the DNA end agrees better with TRBJ2-7. The source of this sequence is a man between 18 and 29 years old in good health. The sample taken for sequencing was blood. The CDR3 loop reads CASSLDWAYEQYF. The CDR3 DNA reads as TGTGCCAGCAGCCTCGACTGGGCCTACGAGCAGTACTTC.